The 29 T cell receptor beta chains below were found in one sample sequenced in a study of OX40 agonist ivuxolimab in advanced cancers. Method: immunoSEQ multiplex PCR; TCRdb's copy keeps in-frame clones and lacks some. This table holds approximately 87,000 clones, about 92% found once. The material was CD4+ or CD8+ T cells sorted from blood, obtained in a trial of the OX40 agonist ivuxolimab. The source of these receptors is an adult with an advanced solid tumor such as melanoma, head and neck, liver or kidney cancer.

The chain employs TRBV29-1 and TRBJ2-3; D possibly uses TRBD1 or TRBD2 (5 bases each). CDR1 is SQVTM, CDR2 ANQGSEA, per germline. The germline V and J ends were trimmed by 7 bases and 2 bases, with 16 bases remaining between them. This CDR3 spans 14 amino acids. The CDR3 sequence is CSARDLKNTDTQYF. Written as DNA, the CDR3 is TGCAGCGCCCGGGACCTTAAGAACACAGATACGCAGTATTTT.

The rearrangement links TRBV27 to TRBJ2-2, with D tentatively TRBD1 (5 bases). Germline loops: CDR1 MNHEY, CDR2 SMNVEV (reference sequence). The ends were cut back, 6 bases at V and 0 bases at J, with 8 bases in the middle. The CDR3 sequence is 14 residues long. DNA for the CDR3: TGTGCCAGCAGAGGGGTACCGAACACCGGGGAGCTGTTTTTT. This translates into CASRGVPNTGELFF.

DNA for the CDR3: TGCAGCGTTGGGGTAGGCCACACTGAAGCTTTCTTT. Translating it yields CSVGVGHTEAFF. V gene TRBV29-1 combines with J gene TRBJ1-1; no definite D call. The length of the CDR3 is 12 residues. Between the trimmed V and J ends, which lost 4 bases and 3 bases, there was a span of 9 bases. CDR1 is SQVTM, CDR2 ANQGSEA, per germline.

The V gene is TRBV15, the J gene TRBJ2-1; a possible D gene is TRBD2 (6 bases). V was pared by 2 bases and J by 7 bases, with 12 bases between. This CDR3 is 14 amino acids long. Germline assignment: CDR1 LNHNV and CDR2 YYDKDF (reference sequence). The CDR3 nucleotides read TGTGCCACCAGCAGACAACAGGAGGGGAATGAGCAGTTCTTC. Residues: CATSRQQEGNEQFF.

The rearrangement joins TRBV4-1 to TRBJ1-4; D may be TRBD1 (5 bases). Trimming removed 2 bases from V and 0 bases from J, with 10 bases in between. This CDR3 region has 16 residues. Germline V gives CDR1 MGHRA, CDR2 YSYEKL. This CDR3 is CASSQWGGPTNEKLFF. In nucleotides, the CDR3 is TGCGCCAGCAGCCAATGGGGGGGACCAACTAATGAAAAACTGTTTTTT.

This clone came up once. The chain links TRBV11-2 to TRBJ2-5; TRBD2 aligns across 8 bases. This CDR3 has 17 residues. V shed 7 bases and J 4 bases; nucleotides not matched to a gene: 17. Germline CDR1 reads SGHAT; CDR2 reads FQNNGV. The DNA of the CDR3 is TGTGCCAGCACCTCAGGACCCTCCGGGGGGGACCTAGAGACCCAGTACTTC. This translates into CASTSGPSGGDLETQYF.

The rearrangement uses TRBV27 and TRBJ2-7, with 7 bases fitting TRBD2. This CDR3 is 15 amino acids long. Looked up from germline, CDR1 is MNHEY and CDR2 is SMNVEV (reference sequence). With 2 bases clipped from V and 2 bases from J, the junction kept 6 bases outside the gene matches. CDR3 bases: TGTGCCAGCAGTTTACGCGGGGGAGATCCCTACGAGCAGTACTTC. Protein: CASSLRGGDPYEQYF.

The V call is TRBV27, the J call TRBJ2-7, with 7 bases lining up with TRBD2. The CDR3 covers 13 residues. CDR1 and CDR2 from the germline V gene are MNHEY and SMNVEV (reference sequence). Germline trimming cut 4 bases from V and 6 bases from J; bases unmatched to any gene: 6. CDR3 coding DNA: TGTGCCAGCAGTTATGGGAGGGGAGGCGAGCAGTACTTC. It translates to CASSYGRGGEQYF.

This sequence joins TRBV27 and TRBJ2-7, with a tentative D call TRBD1 (6 bases). This CDR3 comprises 13 residues. Per germline, CDR1 MNHEY and CDR2 SMNVEV (reference sequence). Deletions cut 5 bases from V and 3 bases from J, with 11 bases between. This CDR3 is CASSTGQNYEQYF. CDR3 nucleotide sequence: TGTGCCAGCAGTACAGGACAGAACTACGAGCAGTACTTC.

Only one count was recorded for this clone. This chain links TRBV4-3 with TRBJ1-2, with TRBD1 as a possible D gene (6 bases). Between the trimmed V and J ends, which lost 4 bases and 4 bases, there was a span of 13 bases. CDR1 is LGHNA, CDR2 YSLEER, per germline. The CDR3 runs 14 residues. The CDR3, as DNA: TGCGCCAGCAGCCCCGGGGGCGCTGGCTATGGCTACACCTTC. Protein: CASSPGGAGYGYTF.

The rearrangement joins TRBV5-1 to TRBJ2-2; unclear D gene. The germline V and J ends were trimmed by 3 bases and 4 bases, with 4 bases remaining between them. Germline V CDR1 and CDR2: SGHRS, YFSETQ. The CDR3 spans 12 residues. CDR3 loop: CASSSSTGELFF. DNA of the CDR3: TGCGCCAGCAGCTCCTCCACCGGGGAGCTGTTTTTT.

This sequence joins TRBV12-2 and TRBJ1-5; the table calls TRBD1, which could not be checked here. TRBV12-2 is assigned pseudogene status. This CDR3 is built from 14 residues. CDR3: CASRSDSHNQPQHF. CDR3 sequence (DNA): TGTGCAAGTCGCTCGGACAGCCACAATCAGCCCCAGCATTTT.

The J gene is TRBJ2-7, the V gene TRBV4-2; 11 bases are a match to TRBD1. The length of the CDR3 is 16 residues. Germline V gene lookup returns CDR1 LGHNA and CDR2 YNFKEQ. Trimming cost V 3 bases and J 1 base; bases outside gene matches: 5. Here the CDR3 reads CASSHAGQGASYEQYF. CDR3 DNA sequence: TGTGCCAGCAGCCACGCCGGACAGGGGGCTTCCTACGAGCAGTACTTC.

The rearrangement uses TRBV27 and TRBJ1-2; the D gene is possibly TRBD1 (6 bases). The V end was cut by 5 bases, the J end by 4 bases, with 11 bases between. CDR3 length: 13 amino acids. The germline V gene has CDR1 MNHEY and CDR2 SMNVEV (reference sequence). CDR3 sequence: CASSLTGPYGYTF. Here the CDR3 DNA reads TGTGCCAGCAGTCTTACAGGGCCCTATGGCTACACCTTC.

This clone showed up just a few times. The chain joins TRBV27 to TRBJ1-2; TRBD1 matches 9 bases. From germline, CDR1 is MNHEY and CDR2 SMNVEV (reference sequence). Trimming removed 0 bases from V and 4 bases from J; junction bases left unmatched: 0. The CDR3 consists of 14 residues. CDR3 bases: TGTGCCAGCAGTTTATCGGGACAGGGCTATGGCTACACCTTC. Its protein is CASSLSGQGYGYTF.

The sample holds a few counts of this clone. The V and J genes are TRBV19 and TRBJ1-5; unclear D gene. The CDR3 is 13 residues long. Trimming took off 0 bases at V and 7 bases at J, with 7 bases between the two ends. CDR1 is LNHDA and CDR2 is SQIVND in the germline V gene (reference sequence). The CDR3: CASSIEGRQPQHF. The DNA for the CDR3 is TGTGCCAGTAGTATAGAAGGGAGGCAGCCCCAGCATTTT. Combining the CDR3 with reference TRBV19 and TRBJ1-5 gives the whole variable domain DGGITQSPKYLFRKEGQNVTLSCEQNLNHDAMYWYRQDPGQGLRLIYYSQIVNDFQKGDIAEGYSVSREKKESFPLTVTSAQKNPTAFYLCASSIEGRQPQHFGDGTRLSIL.

The CDR3 protein is CASSQPGGGHGEQFF. CDR3 nucleotide sequence: TGTGCCAGCAGCCAGCCCGGGGGGGGGCACGGTGAGCAGTTCTTC. V and J are TRBV27 and TRBJ2-1, with 8 bases that match TRBD2. V dropped 6 bases and J dropped 9; count of bases not matched to a gene: 13. The germline gives CDR1 MNHEY, CDR2 SMNVEV (reference sequence). The CDR3 contains 15 residues.

The genes are TRBV9 and TRBJ2-2; TRBD1 aligns across 7 bases. The V and J ends lost 5 bases and 5 bases, in that order; junction bases with no gene match: 12. The CDR3 runs 16 residues. Germline V gives CDR1 SGDLS, CDR2 YYNGEE. CDR3 in DNA: TGTGCCAGCAGTGCCTACGAGGGGGCGCGGACCGGGGAGCTGTTTTTT. Residues: CASSAYEGARTGELFF.

This clone was detected once. The chain uses TRBV19 and TRBJ1-1; 8 bases agree with TRBD1. CDR1 is LNHDA and CDR2 is SQIVND in the germline V gene (reference sequence). This CDR3 region has 15 residues. J lost 0 bases, V lost 1 base, and 1 base had no gene match. The CDR3 here is CASSIAGGMNTEAFF. The CDR3, as DNA: TGTGCCAGTAGTATAGCAGGGGGCATGAACACTGAAGCTTTCTTT.

This chain joins TRBV9 and TRBJ1-1; D is undetermined. The CDR3 has 15 residues. V shed 3 bases and J shed 1 base, with 13 bases lying between them. From germline, CDR1 is SGDLS and CDR2 YYNGEE. CDR3 sequence reads: CASSAQPGRNTEAFF. In nucleotides, the CDR3 is TGTGCCAGCAGCGCCCAACCTGGGAGGAACACTGAAGCTTTCTTT.

This chain connects TRBV4-2 to TRBJ2-3; 11 bases agree with TRBD2. Germline-derived CDR1 and CDR2 are LGHNA and YNFKEQ. The CDR3 has 19 residues. The V and J ends lost 1 base and 1 base, in that order; junction bases with no gene match: 10. CDR3 nucleotides: TGTGCCAGCAGCCAAGCTCTTACTAGCGGGAGTTGGGGCACAGATACGCAGTATTTT. Translation gives CASSQALTSGSWGTDTQYF.

V is TRBV27 and J is TRBJ2-7, with D unresolved. Germline CDR1 reads MNHEY; CDR2 reads SMNVEV (reference sequence). Trimming pared 2 bases from V and 1 base from J, leaving 12 bases between. The CDR3 contains 15 residues. CDR3 DNA sequence: TGTGCCAGCAGTTTACGGCAGGCAGAGTCCTACGAGCAGTACTTC. Translated, it gives CASSLRQAESYEQYF.

This clone was observed a handful of times. The chain joins TRBV5-1 to TRBJ1-6; perhaps TRBD1 as D (5 bases). CDR1 SGHRS and CDR2 YFSETQ come from the germline V gene. The germline V and J ends were trimmed by 4 bases and 9 bases, with 14 bases remaining between them. The CDR3 runs to 14 residues. The CDR3 is CASSGDFTGSPLHF. The CDR3 nucleotides read TGCGCCAGCAGCGGGGACTTTACTGGTTCACCCCTCCACTTT.

This clone appeared a single time. The chain employs TRBV6-6 and TRBJ1-4; the D gene is possibly TRBD1 (5 bases). Germline V gene sequence: CDR1 MNHNY, CDR2 SVGAGI (reference sequence). The CDR3 totals 14 residues. The V gene lost 4 bases and the J gene lost 6 bases, with 12 bases spanning the gap. CDR3 DNA sequence: TGTGCCAGCAGTTCAGGGTTCCAGTATGAAAAACTGTTTTTT. This encodes CASSSGFQYEKLFF.

The V gene is TRBV4-1, the J gene TRBJ1-1; D is perhaps TRBD1 (6 bases). CDR1 and CDR2 from the germline V gene are MGHRA and YSYEKL. The CDR3 runs to 14 residues. V lost 0 bases and J lost 5, with 10 bases in between. As DNA, the CDR3 is TGCGCCAGCAGCCAAGATCCGGGGGCAACTGAAGCTTTCTTT. This sequence encodes CASSQDPGATEAFF.

The V and J genes are TRBV27 and TRBJ2-3, with D tentatively TRBD2 (6 bases). Trimming stripped 10 bases from V and 0 bases from J, with 17 bases between. Germline lookup yields CDR1 MNHEY and CDR2 SMNVEV (reference sequence). The CDR3 contains 15 residues. This CDR3 reads CATLIRGASTDTQYF. In DNA form, the CDR3 reads TGTGCCACCCTTATTCGCGGGGCCAGCACAGATACGCAGTATTTT.

The chain employs TRBV7-6 and TRBJ2-1; TRBD2 matches 7 bases. CDR1 and CDR2 (germline): SGHVS, FNYEAQ. Trimming removed 7 bases from V and 1 base from J; junction bases left unmatched: 16. The CDR3 runs 18 residues. The DNA for the CDR3 is TGTGCCAGCACCCCGGGCGTCTCCGGGGAGGGGTCCTACAATGAGCAGTTCTTC. This gives the protein CASTPGVSGEGSYNEQFF.

The J gene is TRBJ1-1, the V gene TRBV5-1; D is ambiguous. Deletions cut 1 base from V and 6 bases from J, with 4 bases between. Per the germline V gene, CDR1 is SGHRS and CDR2 is YFSETQ. The CDR3 has 11 amino acids. CDR3 loop: CASSLHPEAFF. CDR3 coding DNA: TGCGCCAGCAGCTTGCACCCTGAAGCTTTCTTT.

The chain joins TRBV28 to TRBJ1-5; tentatively, D is TRBD1 (5 bases). CDR1 and CDR2 (germline): MDHEN, SYDVKM. The CDR3 is 16 amino acids. With 4 bases removed from V and 0 bases from J, the gap between germline ends came to 13 bases. CDR3 DNA sequence: TGTGCCAGCAGTTCCCCGTTGGGGGATAGCAATCAGCCCCAGCATTTT. This sequence encodes CASSSPLGDSNQPQHF.